These 29 T cell receptor beta chains were all obtained from the same sample, sequenced in a study of T cell repertoires in cytomegalovirus infection (dated by TCRdb to the late 2010s). The data were produced on an Illumina HiSeq 1500. TCRdb itself trimmed the public reads at Q25 with fastp, ran MiXCR and retained productive beta chains. Entries are consolidated by CDR3 protein sequence, retaining the most common genes and DNA. The sample table contains about 480,000 distinct CDR3 sequences; only one count was recorded for 25% to 35% of them. 17% of the sample belongs to the ten largest clones. These receptors' targets are unknown. The treatment or condition tag for this specimen amounts to: in vitro stimulation with specific CMV peptide epitopes to enrich CMV-specific T cells. Sequenced here: cultured PBMCs, sampled from culture after CMV antigen stimulation. Source of these receptors: a human donor in good health (CMV status not recorded). Some clones in this sample may be carry-over from other donors' samples.

The CDR3 nucleotides are TGTGCCAGCAGTGAACCGACTAGCGGTCACACAGATACGCAGTATTTT. This translates into CASSEPTSGHTDTQYF. V is TRBV25-1 and J is TRBJ2-3; 9 bases align to TRBD2. V was clipped by 2 bases and J by 2 bases; unmatched bases: 5. Germline V gives CDR1 MGHDK, CDR2 SYGVNS. CDR3 length: 16 amino acids.

This clonotype was recorded a few times. V usage is TRBV19 and J usage is TRBJ1-4; the match to TRBD1 covers 10 bases. The CDR3 extends over 14 amino acids. With 7 bases clipped from V and 7 bases from J, the junction kept 6 bases outside the gene matches. CDR1 and CDR2 (germline): LNHDA, SQIVND (reference sequence). DNA of the CDR3: TGTGCCAGTATATCGACAGGGGGCGGTGAAAAACTGTTTTTT. Amino acid sequence: CASISTGGGEKLFF.

This clonotype was counted ten times or more. This chain uses TRBV7-2 with TRBJ2-5; D unclear. The CDR3 runs 11 residues. The germline V and J ends were trimmed by 6 bases and 5 bases, with 7 bases remaining between them. Per the germline V gene, CDR1 is SGHTA and CDR2 is FQGNSA. CDR3: CASSPRETQYF. The CDR3 nucleotides are TGTGCCAGCAGTCCAAGGGAGACCCAGTACTTC.

The genes are TRBV19 and TRBJ2-2, with TRBD2 matching over 7 bases. V trimming: 3 bases; J trimming: 7 bases; junction bases outside the gene matches: 8. The germline gives CDR1 LNHDA, CDR2 SQIVND (reference sequence). This CDR3 has 15 residues. CDR3: CASSILGGPGGELFF. CDR3 bases: TGTGCCAGTAGTATTCTGGGAGGGCCTGGCGGGGAGCTGTTTTTT.

This clonotype has a count of ten or more. The V gene is TRBV7-2, the J gene TRBJ2-1; D remains ambiguous. The CDR3 runs 16 residues. Germline lookup yields CDR1 SGHTA and CDR2 FQGNSA. V lost 1 base and J 2 bases, leaving 12 bases between the germline ends. CDR3 region: CASSLGSSGTYNEQFF. In DNA, the CDR3 is TGTGCCAGCAGCTTAGGCTCTTCCGGCACCTACAATGAGCAGTTCTTC.

This clonotype occurred a few times. The genes are TRBV19 and TRBJ2-1; TRBD2 aligns across 12 bases. The germline V gene has CDR1 LNHDA and CDR2 SQIVND (reference sequence). V was clipped by 1 base and J by 13 bases; unmatched bases: 5. This CDR3 region has 14 residues. The CDR3 sequence: CASSIGTSGTLQFF. CDR3 nucleotides: TGTGCCAGTAGTATAGGGACTAGCGGGACCCTACAGTTCTTC. Complete variable domain (other parts from reference TRBV19 and TRBJ2-1): DGGITQSPKYLFRKEGQNVTLSCEQNLNHDAMYWYRQDPGQGLRLIYYSQIVNDFQKGDIAEGYSVSREKKESFPLTVTSAQKNPTAFYLCASSIGTSGTLQFFGPGTRLTVL.

This clonotype has ten or more counts. The chain has TRBV19 and TRBJ1-5; D call uncertain. The CDR3 spans 14 residues. The V end lost 3 bases, the J end lost 5 bases, and 11 bases lay between the germline ends. CDR1 and CDR2 (germline): LNHDA, SQIVND (reference sequence). CDR3: CASSIILGDQPQHF. The DNA for the CDR3 is TGTGCCAGTAGTATTATCCTCGGGGATCAGCCCCAGCATTTT.

This chain links TRBV7-9 with TRBJ2-2; tentative D call: TRBD2 (6 bases). The germline V gene encodes CDR1 SEHNR and CDR2 FQNEAQ (reference sequence). The CDR3 consists of 17 residues. V was pared by 5 bases and J by 2 bases, with 18 bases between. Here the CDR3 reads CASSRGMRQENTGELFF. The CDR3 DNA sequence: TGTGCCAGCAGCCGCGGGATGAGGCAGGAAAACACCGGGGAGCTGTTTTTT.

Here the CDR3 reads CASSLFLSAANTEAFF. CDR3 bases: TGTGCCAGCAGTTTATTTTTGTCTGCAGCGAACACTGAAGCTTTCTTT. The chain has TRBV27 and TRBJ1-1; no reliable D call. Germline CDR1 and CDR2: MNHEY and SMNVEV (reference sequence). The CDR3 spans 16 residues. Trimming stripped 1 base from V and 1 base from J, with 13 bases between.

The chain employs TRBV7-4 and TRBJ1-4; TRBD1 is a possible D gene (6 bases). The V end lost 1 base, the J end lost 6 bases, and 12 bases lay between the germline ends. Germline V gives CDR1 SGHVT, CDR2 SQSDAQ. The CDR3 covers 15 residues. The CDR3 protein is CASSLGTVLDEKLFF. Here the CDR3 DNA reads TGTGCCAGCAGCTTAGGGACAGTTTTGGATGAAAAACTGTTTTTT.

In this sample, this clonotype turned up a few times. The rearrangement links TRBV6-2 or TRBV6-3 to TRBJ2-7; D perhaps matches TRBD2 (6 bases). Trimming took off 5 bases at V and 0 bases at J, with 17 bases between the two ends. The germline gives CDR1 MNHEY, CDR2 SVGEGT. The CDR3 has 16 amino acids. The CDR3 sequence is CASSPRRDSYSYEQYF. CDR3 in DNA: TGTGCCAGCAGTCCCCGACGGGACTCCTACTCCTACGAGCAGTACTTC.

The chain combines TRBV6-1 with TRBJ2-7; 8 positions agree with TRBD2. Germline V gene sequence: CDR1 MNHNS, CDR2 SASEGT. The CDR3 totals 13 residues. The V segment lost 4 bases and the J segment 2 bases; nucleotides outside the gene matches: 1. The CDR3 nucleotides read TGTGCCAGCAGTGCGGGGGGGCCCTACGAGCAGTACTTC. Residues: CASSAGGPYEQYF.

This sequence joins TRBV4-1 and TRBJ2-7, with 11 bases matching TRBD2. This CDR3 region has 17 residues. Germline V gene lookup returns CDR1 MGHRA and CDR2 YSYEKL. After removal of 1 base from V and 6 bases from J, the junction contained 11 bases not matched to a gene. The CDR3 nucleotides read TGCGCCAGCAGCCAAGGACTAGCGGGAACTCTCACTCGCGAGCAGTACTTC. It codes for CASSQGLAGTLTREQYF.

This CDR3 is CASSLEWSRGDTQYF. CDR3 nucleotides: TGTGCCAGCAGCTTGGAATGGAGCAGGGGAGATACGCAGTATTTT. The rearrangement uses TRBV5-5 and TRBJ2-3; TRBD1 might be the D (6 bases). Germline lookup yields CDR1 SGHKS and CDR2 YYEKEE (reference sequence). CDR3 length: 15 amino acids. V lost 0 bases to trimming and J lost 5 bases, with 13 bases between them.

The rearrangement joins TRBV5-8 to TRBJ2-1; 11 positions agree with TRBD2. The CDR3 totals 17 residues. The trim removed 0 bases at V and 8 bases at J, leaving 10 bases unmatched. Germline CDR1 and CDR2: SGHTS and YDEGEE. The DNA of the CDR3 is TGTGCCAGCAGCTTGGGATCTACTAGCGGGAGTTTACATGAGCAGTTCTTC. Its protein product is CASSLGSTSGSLHEQFF.

The CDR3 region is CASSRTGTSGTGELFF. CDR3 nucleotide sequence: TGTGCCAGCAGCCGCACCGGGACTAGCGGCACCGGGGAGCTGTTTTTT. This sequence joins TRBV6-5 and TRBJ2-2, with 11 bases lining up with TRBD2. The trim removed 6 bases at V and 4 bases at J, leaving 7 bases unmatched. CDR3 length equals 16 residues. Germline V gene sequence: CDR1 MNHEY, CDR2 SVGAGI.

This chain joins TRBV6-2 or TRBV6-3 and TRBJ2-1; D unclear. The V end lost 7 bases, the J end lost 3 bases, and 13 bases lay between the germline ends. CDR1 MNHEY and CDR2 SVGEGT come from the germline V gene. CDR3 length: 14 amino acids. In DNA form, the CDR3 reads TGTGCCAGCATTGGTGTGAGGATCTACAATGAGCAGTTCTTC. Translation gives CASIGVRIYNEQFF.

The chain combines TRBV11-1 with TRBJ1-1, with 10 bases lining up with TRBD1. CDR1 and CDR2 (germline): SGHAT, FQDESV (reference sequence). This CDR3 has 16 amino acids. Trimming removed 3 bases from V and 1 base from J; junction bases left unmatched: 5. The CDR3 region is CASSFPRQGANTEAFF. The DNA for the CDR3 is TGTGCCAGCAGCTTTCCGAGACAGGGGGCGAACACTGAAGCTTTCTTT.

The chain links TRBV12-3 or TRBV12-4 to TRBJ1-4; possible D gene TRBD1, 6 bases. The CDR3 spans 13 residues. The germline V and J ends were trimmed by 3 bases and 7 bases, with 9 bases remaining between them. The CDR3 DNA reads as TGTGCCAGCAGTTTTTCAGGGGTTGAAAAACTGTTTTTT. It codes for CASSFSGVEKLFF.

At least ten counts were recorded for this clonotype. The chain joins TRBV19 to TRBJ2-1; D is possibly TRBD2 (5 bases). Germline V lookup: CDR1 LNHDA, CDR2 SQIVND (reference sequence). V lost 3 bases and J 6 bases, leaving 9 bases between the germline ends. The CDR3 runs to 13 residues. The CDR3 is CASSIPRGNEQFF. The CDR3, as DNA: TGTGCCAGTAGTATTCCCCGGGGCAATGAGCAGTTCTTC.

The chain has TRBV7-3 and TRBJ2-6, with 12 bases lining up with TRBD1. The CDR3 is 17 amino acids. Germline V gives CDR1 SGHTA, CDR2 FQGTGA. With V trimmed by 5 bases and J by 3 bases, 5 bases remained unmatched. The CDR3 region has the DNA TGTGCCAGCAGCCCGGGACAGGGGGCAGGTGGGGCCAACGTCCTGACTTTC. Translating gives CASSPGQGAGGANVLTF.

The chain joins TRBV7-2 to TRBJ2-2; 8 bases map to TRBD2. J lost 6 bases, V lost 5 bases, and 5 bases had no gene match. CDR3 length equals 14 residues. Germline values: CDR1 SGHTA, CDR2 FQGNSA. For the CDR3, the DNA is TGTGCCAGCAGCCCGTGGACTAGCCCCGGGGAGCTGTTTTTT. Protein: CASSPWTSPGELFF.

This chain connects TRBV3-1 to TRBJ2-1; 14 nucleotides line up with TRBD2. V gave up 4 bases and J gave up 9 bases; unmatched junction bases: 8. This CDR3 comprises 16 residues. CDR1 LGHDT and CDR2 YNNKEL come from the germline V gene (reference sequence). The CDR3 loop is CASSPNPGLAGAEQFF. In DNA form, the CDR3 reads TGTGCCAGCAGCCCGAACCCGGGACTAGCGGGAGCTGAGCAGTTCTTC.

The chain links TRBV7-3 to TRBJ2-5; 11 nucleotides line up with TRBD2. After removal of 8 bases from V and 3 bases from J, the junction contained 2 bases not matched to a gene. The CDR3 has 13 amino acids. The germline CDR1 and CDR2 sequences are SGHTA and FQGTGA. CDR3 region: CASETSGKETQYF. The CDR3 bases are TGTGCCAGCGAGACTAGCGGGAAAGAGACCCAGTACTTC.

This rearrangement joins TRBV19 to TRBJ2-7, with D perhaps TRBD2 (6 bases). Germline V gives CDR1 LNHDA, CDR2 SQIVND (reference sequence). This CDR3 has 14 residues. Trimming cost V 1 base and J 0 bases, with 7 bases left between them. This CDR3 is CASSIGGISYEQYF. The CDR3 nucleotides read TGTGCCAGTAGTATAGGCGGGATCTCCTACGAGCAGTACTTC. Based on the CDR3 plus reference TRBV19 and TRBJ2-7, the full variable domain is DGGITQSPKYLFRKEGQNVTLSCEQNLNHDAMYWYRQDPGQGLRLIYYSQIVNDFQKGDIAEGYSVSREKKESFPLTVTSAQKNPTAFYLCASSIGGISYEQYFGPGTRLTVT.

The V and J genes are TRBV20-1 and TRBJ1-1, with D tentatively TRBD1 (5 bases). Looked up from germline, CDR1 is DFQATT and CDR2 is SNEGSKA (reference sequence). The CDR3 has 14 amino acids. V was shortened by 4 bases and J by 5 bases, with 17 bases between the two germline ends. The DNA of the CDR3 is TGCAGTGCTACAACTTCCCGAGGGGTAACTGAAGCTTTCTTT. This encodes CSATTSRGVTEAFF.

In this sample, this clonotype turned up once. The CDR3, as DNA: TGTGCCAGCTCACCACCGTTGGTCAGACAAGAGACCCAGTACTTC. This codes for CASSPPLVRQETQYF. The J gene is TRBJ2-5, the V gene TRBV18; the D is unclear. With 0 bases removed from V and 2 bases from J, the gap between germline ends came to 10 bases. Looked up from germline, CDR1 is KGHSH and CDR2 is LQKENI. The CDR3 has 15 residues.

This clonotype was seen at least ten times. V is TRBV7-2 and J is TRBJ1-2; D is unresolved. The CDR3 totals 14 residues. V dropped 4 bases and J dropped 7 bases, with 16 bases sitting between them. The germline V gene has CDR1 SGHTA and CDR2 FQGNSA. CDR3 sequence: CASSSTMSRSGYTF. DNA of the CDR3: TGTGCCAGCAGCTCGACCATGAGCAGGAGTGGCTACACCTTC.

A few counts support this clonotype. This rearrangement joins TRBV20-1 to TRBJ2-3, with D unclear. V was pared by 5 bases and J by 6 bases, with 15 bases between. This CDR3 is 13 amino acids long. Germline values: CDR1 DFQATT, CDR2 SNEGSKA (reference sequence). The CDR3 sequence: CSALSDHFDTQYF. The CDR3, as DNA: TGCAGTGCTCTATCGGACCACTTTGATACGCAGTATTTT.